This T cell receptor beta chain was sequenced during a study of CD8+CD57+ T cells in acquired aplastic anemia. The template for TCR beta VDJ and CDR3 sequence profiling was genomic DNA. TCRdb fed the reads into MiXCR, producing one record per CDR3 protein. Of around 150,000 distinct CDR3 sequences listed, 35% to 55% are singletons. Sequencing was performed on sorted CD4+, CD8+, or CD8+CD57+ T cells (not recorded which) from PBMCs. The clonotype originates from a human donor in good health.

CDR3 nucleotide sequence: TGTGCCAGCAGCTTCCCTGGACAAGAGACCCAGTACTTC. Encoded protein: CASSFPGQETQYF. This sequence joins TRBV7-9 and TRBJ2-5; D unresolved. From germline, CDR1 is SEHNR and CDR2 FQNEAQ (reference sequence). V lost 3 bases, J lost 2 bases, and 7 bases lay in between. There are 13 residues in the CDR3.